Listed here are 26 T cell receptor beta chains from one sample, sequenced in a study of immune characterization of retroperitoneal liposarcoma. TCRdb itself ran the PCR reads through MiXCR, one entry per CDR3 protein. Of some 11,000 distinct CDR3 sequences in the sample, roughly 29% are singletons; the top ten hold approximately 8.8%. The specimen was tumor tissue. The receptors originated from a male donor with retroperitoneal liposarcoma.

This clonotype was observed a single time. A much larger clone sits a single nucleotide away, making a read error possible. The CDR3 is CASSLRDSSPVQFF. In DNA, the CDR3 is TGTGCCAGCAGTTTAAGGGACAGTAGCCCCGTGCAGTTCTTC. V is TRBV12-3 or TRBV12-4 and J is TRBJ2-1; 7 nucleotides align to TRBD1. V was clipped by 2 bases and J by 12 bases; unmatched bases: 10. The CDR3 is 14 amino acids.

This clonotype is medium-sized in the sample. CDR3: CASGSSYEQYF. In DNA form, the CDR3 reads TGTGCCAGTGGAAGCTCCTACGAGCAGTACTTC. The chain recombines TRBV6-1 with TRBJ2-7; D uncertain. The CDR3 is 11 amino acids. V was shortened by 9 bases and J by 0 bases, with 6 bases between the two germline ends. Germline CDR1 reads MNHNS; CDR2 reads SASEGT.

There are many counts of this clonotype. The V and J genes are TRBV6-1 and TRBJ1-5; TRBD1 aligns across 8 bases. The CDR3 spans 15 residues. Trimming at V came to 2 bases and at J to 4 bases, leaving 4 bases not matched to a gene. CDR1 is MNHNS and CDR2 is SASEGT in the germline V gene. The DNA for the CDR3 is TGTGCCAGCAGTGAATGGGGGACAGGTAATCAGCCCCAGCATTTT. As protein: CASSEWGTGNQPQHF.

This clonotype was seen repeatedly, ten times or more. The V call is TRBV7-6, the J call TRBJ2-5; D is possibly TRBD2 (6 bases). The germline V gene encodes CDR1 SGHVS and CDR2 FNYEAQ. V was clipped by 1 base and J by 7 bases, with 10 bases between them. The CDR3 has 13 residues. CDR3 sequence: CASSLEGLGTQYF. CDR3 sequence (DNA): TGTGCCAGCAGCTTAGAGGGACTGGGGACCCAGTACTTC.

The chain has TRBV6-1 and TRBJ2-7; unclear D gene. Looked up from germline, CDR1 is MNHNS and CDR2 is SASEGT. Trimming left V 1 base short and J 4 bases short, with 5 bases between. The CDR3 runs 12 residues. CDR3 protein: CASSEDQYEQYF. CDR3 nucleotides: TGTGCCAGCAGTGAAGATCAGTACGAGCAGTACTTC.

At least ten counts were recorded for this clonotype. This chain joins TRBV10-3 and TRBJ1-1; 7 bases are shared with TRBD1. The CDR3 contains 15 residues. Per the germline V gene, CDR1 is ENHRY and CDR2 is SYGVKD. V was clipped by 10 bases and J by 0 bases; unmatched bases: 11. CDR3 protein: CATLRTGTLNTEAFF. CDR3 DNA sequence: TGTGCCACCCTTAGGACAGGCACTTTGAACACTGAAGCTTTCTTT.

A word on this clonotype: This could be a read error, since a much larger clone is one nucleotide away. V usage is TRBV12-3 or TRBV12-4 and J usage is TRBJ1-1, with D unresolved. This CDR3 is built from 14 residues. Trimming removed 3 bases at V and 4 bases at J, with 12 bases between. DNA of the CDR3: TGTGCCAGCAGTTTGGGAGGGTTGATCACTGAAGCTTTCTTT. Its translation is CASSLGGLITEAFF.

This clonotype came up many times. The V call is TRBV6-1, the J call TRBJ2-1; D is possibly TRBD2 (5 bases). The length of the CDR3 is 13 residues. Germline V CDR1 and CDR2: MNHNS, SASEGT. V lost 6 bases, J lost 4 bases, and 10 bases lay in between. The CDR3 loop reads CASSSTGYNEQFF. CDR3 nucleotide sequence: TGTGCCAGCAGCTCTACGGGGTACAATGAGCAGTTCTTC.

There are a few counts of this clonotype. Here the CDR3 reads CASSLVDQPQHF. CDR3 in DNA: TGTGCCAGCAGTCTCGTGGATCAGCCCCAGCATTTT. V is TRBV25-1 and J is TRBJ1-5; no reliable D call. V lost 5 bases and J 5 bases, leaving 7 bases between the germline ends. Germline CDR1 is MGHDK and CDR2 is SYGVNS. The CDR3 totals 12 residues.

For this clonotype: One junction end does not reproduce the germline sequence, and a read error may be involved. The chain links TRBV4-1 to TRBJ2-1; either TRBD1 or TRBD2 may supply D (5 bases each). CDR3 length equals 14 residues. Germline CDR1 is MGHRA and CDR2 is YSYEKL. CDR3 DNA: TGTGCCAGCAGCCAAGAATACGGATCCGGGACCCAGTTCTTC. It translates to CASSQEYGSGTQFF.

Turning to this clonotype: A much more abundant neighbour one base away suggests this may be a read error. No conserved phenylalanine or tryptophan is present at the end of the CDR3, so a read error is the likely explanation. V gene TRBV6-1 combines with J gene TRBJ1-5; D gene unclear. V lost 7 bases to trimming and J lost 3 bases, with 7 bases between them. This CDR3 has 12 amino acids. Germline loops: CDR1 MNHNS, CDR2 SASEGT. CDR3 protein: CASTAFNQPQHS. CDR3 DNA sequence: TGTGCCAGCACTGCCTTCAATCAGCCCCAGCATTCT.

This clonotype is classed as medium-sized. V is TRBV6-1 and J is TRBJ2-7; TRBD2 might be the D (5 bases). Trimming pared 7 bases from V and 4 bases from J, leaving 23 bases between. The CDR3 consists of 16 residues. The germline gives CDR1 MNHNS, CDR2 SASEGT. The CDR3: CASKTLTYSGEYEQYF. In nucleotides, the CDR3 is TGTGCCAGCAAGACCTTGACCTACAGCGGCGAATACGAGCAGTACTTC.

The rearrangement links TRBV6-4 to TRBJ2-1; no firm D call. The J call may be in error: the DNA end matches TRBJ2-7 better. Germline V lookup: CDR1 MRHNA, CDR2 SNTAGT. The CDR3 length is 14 residues. The CDR3 sequence is CASSDTDRQGEQYF. The CDR3 coding sequence is TGTGCCAGCAGTGACACAGACCGACAAGGTGAGCAGTACTTC.

This rearrangement joins TRBV6-1 to TRBJ2-3; the D gene could be TRBD1 or TRBD2 (6 bases each). Germline values: CDR1 MNHNS, CDR2 SASEGT. Trimming shortened V by 2 bases and J by 2 bases, and 11 bases separated the two germline ends. The CDR3 loop spans 15 amino acids. The CDR3 region has the DNA TGTGCCAGCAGTGAATCGGGGGCCCTCACAGATACGCAGTATTTT. Translation gives CASSESGALTDTQYF.

Within the sample, this clonotype is medium-sized. The chain recombines TRBV12-3 or TRBV12-4 with TRBJ2-6, with TRBD1 as a possible D gene (5 bases). Trimming pared 2 bases from V and 0 bases from J, leaving 5 bases between. The CDR3 totals 15 residues. CDR3 nucleotide sequence: TGTGCCAGCAGTTTAAGGGGCTCTGGGGCCAACGTCCTGACTTTC. Amino acid sequence: CASSLRGSGANVLTF.

V is TRBV27 and J is TRBJ2-4; D is possibly TRBD1 or TRBD2 (5 bases each). The DNA matches TRBJ2-7 better at its end, which makes the J call doubtful. The CDR3 consists of 19 residues. Germline CDR1 and CDR2: MNHEY and SMNVEV (reference sequence). For the CDR3, the DNA is TGTGCCAGCAGTTTATCGGGGGTTCGGGACGCCTTAGACTCCTACGAGCAGTACTTC. Encoded protein: CASSLSGVRDALDSYEQYF.

In its sample, this clonotype was seen many times. The chain carries TRBV12-3 or TRBV12-4 and TRBJ1-1; D possibly corresponds to TRBD1 (5 bases). CDR3 size: 14 residues. V was trimmed by 3 bases and J by 4 bases, leaving 12 bases between them. The CDR3 spells CASSFWGEGTEAFF. The CDR3 nucleotides read TGTGCCAGCAGTTTCTGGGGGGAGGGCACTGAAGCTTTCTTT.

This clonotype is labeled medium-sized (0.01 to 0.1%). This chain uses TRBV6-1 with TRBJ1-4; TRBD1 might be the D (5 bases). This CDR3 contains 16 residues. Trimming removed 2 bases from V and 5 bases from J, with 15 bases in between. Germline CDR1 MNHNS, CDR2 SASEGT. CDR3 in DNA: TGTGCCAGCAGTGAATTCGGGGGGGGGTTAAATGAAAAACTGTTTTTT. Translating it yields CASSEFGGGLNEKLFF.

In this sample, this clonotype is medium-sized. The chain uses TRBV11-2 and TRBJ2-1; maybe TRBD2 (6 bases). Looked up from germline, CDR1 is SGHAT and CDR2 is FQNNGV. The CDR3 is 16 amino acids. V lost 1 base and J 3 bases, leaving 13 bases between the germline ends. The CDR3 is CASSLAGVSYYNEQFF. The CDR3 DNA follows: TGTGCCAGCAGCTTAGCGGGGGTTAGCTACTACAATGAGCAGTTCTTC.

The sample holds a few counts of this clonotype. CDR3 coding DNA: TGTGCCAGCAGTGAAGAAGATGGGAGCACAGATACGCAGTATTTT. It is translated as CASSEEDGSTDTQYF. The V and J genes are TRBV6-1 and TRBJ2-3, with no clear D. V was clipped by 1 base and J by 0 bases, with 8 bases between them. The V gene's germline CDR1 is MNHNS and CDR2 SASEGT. The CDR3 length is 15 residues.

This chain connects TRBV6-1 to TRBJ2-1, with D perhaps assigned TRBD1 or TRBD2 (6 bases each). Judging by the DNA end, TRBJ2-7 fits better; the J call may be wrong. This CDR3 comprises 15 residues. Per germline, CDR1 MNHNS and CDR2 SASEGT. CDR3 in DNA: TGTGCCAGCAGTGACCGTACAGGGAGGTCCTACGAGCAGTACTTC. The encoded protein is CASSDRTGRSYEQYF.

The chain links TRBV7-2 to TRBJ1-1; maybe TRBD1 (6 bases). The CDR3 totals 12 residues. Trimming took off 5 bases at V and 6 bases at J, with 10 bases between the two ends. CDR1 and CDR2 (germline): SGHTA, FQGNSA. The CDR3 region is CASSPPGAEAFF. CDR3 DNA: TGTGCCAGCAGCCCCCCAGGGGCTGAAGCTTTCTTT.

Notes on this clonotype: Mismatch with germline at one junction end may stem from a read error. V usage is TRBV12-5 and J usage is TRBJ2-5, with D possibly matching TRBD2 (6 bases). CDR3 length equals 15 residues. Germline CDR1 and CDR2: LGHNT and FRNRAP. The CDR3: CASGPDRGSYNEQYF. CDR3 nucleotide sequence: TGTGCTAGTGGCCCGGATCGGGGGTCCTACAATGAGCAGTACTTT.

In its sample, this clonotype is medium-sized. The V and J genes are TRBV6-1 and TRBJ2-7; 7 bases match TRBD1. CDR1 is MNHNS and CDR2 is SASEGT in the germline V gene. The CDR3 totals 15 residues. The V and J ends lost 2 bases and 3 bases, in that order; junction bases with no gene match: 7. In DNA form, the CDR3 reads TGTGCCAGCAGTGAAAGAGTAGGGGGCCTCTACGAGCAGTACTTC. It codes for CASSERVGGLYEQYF.

The CDR3: CASRSPVGVNEQFF. The CDR3 bases are TGTGCCAGCAGATCACCGGTGGGGGTAAATGAGCAGTTCTTC. This chain uses TRBV11-3 with TRBJ2-1, with D perhaps TRBD1 or TRBD2 (5 bases each). V dropped 6 bases and J dropped 7 bases, with 16 bases sitting between them. There are 14 residues in the CDR3. Germline V gives CDR1 SGHNT, CDR2 YENEEA.

The sample holds a few counts of this clonotype. The chain carries TRBV12-3 or TRBV12-4 and TRBJ2-1; TRBD2 might be the D (5 bases). The CDR3 length is 13 residues. V gave up 7 bases and J gave up 13 bases, with 20 bases separating them. The CDR3 loop reads CASKVGAQETQFF. In DNA form, the CDR3 reads TGTGCCAGCAAAGTGGGAGCCCAAGAGACCCAGTTCTTC.